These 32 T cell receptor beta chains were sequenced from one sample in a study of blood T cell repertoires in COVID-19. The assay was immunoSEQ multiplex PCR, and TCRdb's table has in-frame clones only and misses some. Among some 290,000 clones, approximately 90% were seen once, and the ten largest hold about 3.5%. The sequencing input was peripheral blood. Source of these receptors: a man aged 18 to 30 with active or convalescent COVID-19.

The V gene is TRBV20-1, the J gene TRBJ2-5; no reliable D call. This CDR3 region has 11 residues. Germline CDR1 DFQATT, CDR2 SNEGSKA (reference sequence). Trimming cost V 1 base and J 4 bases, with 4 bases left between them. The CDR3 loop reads CSARATETQYF. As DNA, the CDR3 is TGCAGTGCTAGAGCTACAGAGACCCAGTACTTC.

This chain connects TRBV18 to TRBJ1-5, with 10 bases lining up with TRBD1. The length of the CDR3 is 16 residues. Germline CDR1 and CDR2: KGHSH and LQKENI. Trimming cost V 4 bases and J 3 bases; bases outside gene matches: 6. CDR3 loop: CASSLGTGEFNQPQHF. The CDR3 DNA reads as TGTGCCAGCTCACTGGGGACAGGGGAGTTCAATCAGCCCCAGCATTTT.

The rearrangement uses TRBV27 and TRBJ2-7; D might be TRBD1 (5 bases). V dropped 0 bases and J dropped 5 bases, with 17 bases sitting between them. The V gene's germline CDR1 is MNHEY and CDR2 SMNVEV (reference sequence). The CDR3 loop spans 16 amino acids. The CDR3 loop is CASSLSSGVRADEQYF. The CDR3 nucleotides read TGTGCCAGCAGTTTATCATCTGGCGTCAGGGCGGACGAGCAGTACTTC.

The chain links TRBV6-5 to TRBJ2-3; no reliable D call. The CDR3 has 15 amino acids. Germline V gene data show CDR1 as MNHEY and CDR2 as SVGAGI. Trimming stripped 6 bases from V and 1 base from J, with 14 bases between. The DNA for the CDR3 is TGTGCCAGCAGACGCCGAGCGAGTGGCACAGATACGCAGTATTTT. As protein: CASRRRASGTDTQYF.

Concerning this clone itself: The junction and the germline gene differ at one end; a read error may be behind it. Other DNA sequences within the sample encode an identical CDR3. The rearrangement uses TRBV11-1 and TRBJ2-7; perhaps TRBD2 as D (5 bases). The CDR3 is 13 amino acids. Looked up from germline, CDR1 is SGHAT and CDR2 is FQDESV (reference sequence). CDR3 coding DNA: TGTGCCAGCAGCCCCAGACGGAGGTACGAGCAGTATTTC. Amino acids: CASSPRRRYEQYF.

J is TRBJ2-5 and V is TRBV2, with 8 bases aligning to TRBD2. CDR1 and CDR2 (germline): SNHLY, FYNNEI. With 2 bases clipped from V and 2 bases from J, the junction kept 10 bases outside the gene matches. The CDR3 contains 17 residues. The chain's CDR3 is CASSEFGLANAQETQYF. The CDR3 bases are TGTGCCAGCAGTGAATTCGGACTAGCAAACGCGCAAGAGACCCAGTACTTC. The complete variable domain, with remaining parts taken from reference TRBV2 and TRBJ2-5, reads EPEVTQTPSHQVTQMGQEVILRCVPISNHLYFYWYRQILGQKVEFLVSFYNNEISEKSEIFDDQFSVERPDGSNFTLKIRSTKLEDSAMYFCASSEFGLANAQETQYFGPGTRLLVL.

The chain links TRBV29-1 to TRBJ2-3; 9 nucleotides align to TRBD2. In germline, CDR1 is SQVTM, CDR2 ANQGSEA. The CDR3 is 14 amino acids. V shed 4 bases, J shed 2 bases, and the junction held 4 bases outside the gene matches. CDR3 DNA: TGCAGCGTTGTTCCTAGCGGGGTCACAGATACGCAGTATTTT. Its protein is CSVVPSGVTDTQYF.

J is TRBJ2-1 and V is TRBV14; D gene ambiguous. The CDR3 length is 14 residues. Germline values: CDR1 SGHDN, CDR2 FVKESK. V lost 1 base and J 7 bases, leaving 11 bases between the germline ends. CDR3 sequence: CASSQGASRNEQFF. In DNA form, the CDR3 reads TGTGCCAGCAGCCAAGGTGCGAGCAGGAATGAGCAGTTCTTC.

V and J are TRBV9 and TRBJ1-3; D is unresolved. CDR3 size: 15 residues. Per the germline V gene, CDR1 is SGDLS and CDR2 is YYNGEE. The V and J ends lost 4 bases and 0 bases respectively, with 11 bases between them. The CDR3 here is CASSTSRGSGNTIYF. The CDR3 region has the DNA TGTGCCAGCAGCACCTCGCGGGGCTCTGGAAACACCATATATTTT.

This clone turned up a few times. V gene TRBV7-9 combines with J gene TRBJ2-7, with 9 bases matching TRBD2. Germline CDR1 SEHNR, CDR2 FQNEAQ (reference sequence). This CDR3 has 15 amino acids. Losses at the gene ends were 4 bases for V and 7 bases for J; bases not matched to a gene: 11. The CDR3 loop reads CASSYYLAGVGEQYF. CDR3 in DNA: TGTGCCAGCAGCTACTATTTAGCGGGAGTGGGGGAGCAGTACTTC. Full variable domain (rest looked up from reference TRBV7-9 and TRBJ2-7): DTGVSQNPRHKITKRGQNVTFRCDPISEHNRLYWYRQTLGQGPEFLTYFQNEAQLEKSRLLSDRFSAERPKGSFSTLEIQRTEQGDSAMYLCASSYYLAGVGEQYFGPGTRLTVT.

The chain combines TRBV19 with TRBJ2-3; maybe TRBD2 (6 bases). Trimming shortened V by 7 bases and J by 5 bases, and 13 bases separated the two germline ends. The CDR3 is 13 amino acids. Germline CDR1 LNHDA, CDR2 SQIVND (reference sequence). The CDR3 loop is CASTAGRKDTQYF. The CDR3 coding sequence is TGTGCCAGTACGGCGGGACGTAAAGATACGCAGTATTTT.

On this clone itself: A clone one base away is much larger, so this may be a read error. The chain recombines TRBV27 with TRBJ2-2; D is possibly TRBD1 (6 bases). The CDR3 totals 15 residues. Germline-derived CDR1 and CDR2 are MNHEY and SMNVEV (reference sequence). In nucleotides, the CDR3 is TGTGTCAGCAGTTTACGGACAGATAACACCGGGGAGCTGTTTTTT. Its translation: CVSSLRTDNTGELFF.

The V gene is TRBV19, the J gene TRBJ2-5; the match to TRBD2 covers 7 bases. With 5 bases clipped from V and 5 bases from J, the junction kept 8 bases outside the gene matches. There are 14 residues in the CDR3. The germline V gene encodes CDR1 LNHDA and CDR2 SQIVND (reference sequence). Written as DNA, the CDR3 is TGTGCCAGTAGTGTCCGGACTAGAATGGAGACCCAGTACTTC. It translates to CASSVRTRMETQYF.

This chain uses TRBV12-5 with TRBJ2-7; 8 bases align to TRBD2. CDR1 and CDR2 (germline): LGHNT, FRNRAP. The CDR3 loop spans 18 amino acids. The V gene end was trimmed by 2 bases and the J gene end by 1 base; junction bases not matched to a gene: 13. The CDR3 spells CASGLMPLTSGVSYEQYF. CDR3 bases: TGTGCTAGTGGTTTGATGCCCCTAACTAGCGGAGTGTCCTACGAGCAGTACTTC.

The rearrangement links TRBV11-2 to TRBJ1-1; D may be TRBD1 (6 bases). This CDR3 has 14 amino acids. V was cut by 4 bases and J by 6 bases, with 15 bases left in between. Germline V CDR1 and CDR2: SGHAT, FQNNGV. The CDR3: CASSSNTGHSEAFF. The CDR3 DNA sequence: TGTGCCAGCAGCTCAAACACGGGACATTCTGAAGCTTTCTTT.

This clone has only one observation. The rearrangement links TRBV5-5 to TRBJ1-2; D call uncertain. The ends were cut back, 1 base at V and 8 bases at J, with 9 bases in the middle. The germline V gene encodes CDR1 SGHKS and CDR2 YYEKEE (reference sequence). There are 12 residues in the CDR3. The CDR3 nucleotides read TGTGCCAGCAGCTTGTCAGAATGGGGCTACACCTTC. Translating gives CASSLSEWGYTF.

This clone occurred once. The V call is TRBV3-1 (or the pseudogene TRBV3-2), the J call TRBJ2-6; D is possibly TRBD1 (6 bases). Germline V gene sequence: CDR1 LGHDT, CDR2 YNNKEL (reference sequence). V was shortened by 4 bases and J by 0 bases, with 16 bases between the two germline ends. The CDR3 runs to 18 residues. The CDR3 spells CASSLGHGPYSGANVLTF. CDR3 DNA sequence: TGTGCCAGCAGCCTGGGACATGGCCCTTACTCTGGGGCCAACGTCCTGACTTTC.

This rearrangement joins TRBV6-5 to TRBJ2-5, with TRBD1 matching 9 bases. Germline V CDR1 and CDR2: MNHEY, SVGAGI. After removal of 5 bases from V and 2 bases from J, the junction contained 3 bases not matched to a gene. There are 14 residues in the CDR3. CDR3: CASSTGTGQETQYF. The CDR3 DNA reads TGTGCCAGCAGTACCGGGACAGGGCAAGAGACCCAGTACTTC.

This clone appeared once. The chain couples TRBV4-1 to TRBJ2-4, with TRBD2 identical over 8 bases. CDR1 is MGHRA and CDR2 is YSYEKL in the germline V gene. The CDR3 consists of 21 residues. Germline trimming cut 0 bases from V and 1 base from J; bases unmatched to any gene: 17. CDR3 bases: TGCGCCAGCAGCCAAGAAGAGACTAGCGCATACCCGGGGGTGGCCAAAAACATTCAGTACTTC. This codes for CASSQEETSAYPGVAKNIQYF.

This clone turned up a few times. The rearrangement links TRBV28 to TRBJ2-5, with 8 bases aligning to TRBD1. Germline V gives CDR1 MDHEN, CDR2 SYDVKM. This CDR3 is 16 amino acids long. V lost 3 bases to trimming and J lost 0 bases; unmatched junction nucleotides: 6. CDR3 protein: CASSLARDRYQETQYF. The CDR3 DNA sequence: TGTGCCAGCAGTTTGGCGAGGGACAGGTACCAAGAGACCCAGTACTTC.

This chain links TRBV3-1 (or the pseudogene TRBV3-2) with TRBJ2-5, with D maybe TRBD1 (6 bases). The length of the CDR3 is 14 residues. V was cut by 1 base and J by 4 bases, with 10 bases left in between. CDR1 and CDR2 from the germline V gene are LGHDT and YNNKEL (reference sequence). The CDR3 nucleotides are TGTGCCAGCAGCCAAGGTGAAGGGGGAGAGACCCAGTACTTC. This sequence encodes CASSQGEGGETQYF.

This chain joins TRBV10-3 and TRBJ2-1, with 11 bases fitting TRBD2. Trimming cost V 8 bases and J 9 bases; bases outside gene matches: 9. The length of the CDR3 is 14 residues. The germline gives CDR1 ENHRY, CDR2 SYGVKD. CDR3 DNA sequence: TGTGCCATCGAGGTAGCGGGGGGGCCAGGTGAGCAGTTCTTC. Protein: CAIEVAGGPGEQFF.

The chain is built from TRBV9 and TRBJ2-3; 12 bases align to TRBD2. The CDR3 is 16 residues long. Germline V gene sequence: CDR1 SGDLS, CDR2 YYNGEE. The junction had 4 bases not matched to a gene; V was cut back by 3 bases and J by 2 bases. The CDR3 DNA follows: TGTGCCAGCAGCGCACGGACTAGCGGGGCCACAGATACGCAGTATTTT. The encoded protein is CASSARTSGATDTQYF.

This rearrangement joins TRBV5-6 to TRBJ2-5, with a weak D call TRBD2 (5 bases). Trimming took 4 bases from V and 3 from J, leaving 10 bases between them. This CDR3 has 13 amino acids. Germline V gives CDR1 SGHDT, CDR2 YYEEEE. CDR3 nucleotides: TGTGCCAGCAGCGGAGACGGGGAAGAGACCCAGTACTTC. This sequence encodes CASSGDGEETQYF.

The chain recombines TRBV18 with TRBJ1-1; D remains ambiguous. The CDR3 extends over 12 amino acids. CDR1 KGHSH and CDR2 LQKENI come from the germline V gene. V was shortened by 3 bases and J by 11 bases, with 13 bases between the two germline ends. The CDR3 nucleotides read TGTGCCAGCTCACCGGAGTATAGTAGGGCTTTCTTT. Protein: CASSPEYSRAFF.

CDR3 coding DNA: TGTGCCAGCCGCCCCGGGACAGGGACGAACACCGGGGAGCTGTTTTTT. It translates to CASRPGTGTNTGELFF. The chain links TRBV7-9 to TRBJ2-2; 9 positions agree with TRBD1. Germline loops: CDR1 SEHNR, CDR2 FQNEAQ (reference sequence). With V trimmed by 8 bases and J by 0 bases, 7 bases remained unmatched. This CDR3 is built from 16 residues.

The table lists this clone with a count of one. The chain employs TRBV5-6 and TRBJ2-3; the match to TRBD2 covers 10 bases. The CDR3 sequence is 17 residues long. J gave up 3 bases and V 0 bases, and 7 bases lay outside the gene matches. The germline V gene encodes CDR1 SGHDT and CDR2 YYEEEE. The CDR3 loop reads CASSLERAGGPTDTQYF. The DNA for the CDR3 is TGTGCCAGCAGCTTGGAGCGAGCGGGGGGGCCGACAGATACGCAGTATTTT. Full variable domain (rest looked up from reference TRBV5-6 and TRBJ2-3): DAGVTQSPTHLIKTRGQQVTLRCSPKSGHDTVSWYQQALGQGPQFIFQYYEEEERQRGNFPDRFSGHQFPNYSSELNVNALLLGDSALYLCASSLERAGGPTDTQYFGPGTRLTVL.

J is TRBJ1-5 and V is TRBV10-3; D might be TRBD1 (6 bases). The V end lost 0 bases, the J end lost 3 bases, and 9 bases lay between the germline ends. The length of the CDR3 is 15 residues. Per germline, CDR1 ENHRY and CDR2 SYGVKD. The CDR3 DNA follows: TGTGCCATCAGTGAGTCCGGACAGTACAATCAGCCCCAGCATTTT. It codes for CAISESGQYNQPQHF.

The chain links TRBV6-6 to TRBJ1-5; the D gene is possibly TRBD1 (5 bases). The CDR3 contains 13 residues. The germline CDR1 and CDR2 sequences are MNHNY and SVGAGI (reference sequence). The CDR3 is CGSQQAYNQPQHF. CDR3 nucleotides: TGTGGCTCTCAACAGGCCTACAATCAGCCCCAGCATTTT.

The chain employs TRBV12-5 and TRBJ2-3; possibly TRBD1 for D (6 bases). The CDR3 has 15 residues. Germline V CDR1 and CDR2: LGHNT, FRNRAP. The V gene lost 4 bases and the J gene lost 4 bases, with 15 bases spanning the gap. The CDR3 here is CASGSTGLLSDTQYF. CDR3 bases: TGTGCTAGTGGTTCTACAGGGTTGCTCTCAGATACGCAGTATTTT.

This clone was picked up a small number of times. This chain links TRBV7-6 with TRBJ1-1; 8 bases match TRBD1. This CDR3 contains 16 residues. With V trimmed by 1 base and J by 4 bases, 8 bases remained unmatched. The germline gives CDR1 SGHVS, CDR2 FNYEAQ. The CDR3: CASSLGGGTGGTEAFF. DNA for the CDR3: TGTGCCAGCAGCTTAGGAGGAGGAACAGGGGGCACTGAAGCTTTCTTT.

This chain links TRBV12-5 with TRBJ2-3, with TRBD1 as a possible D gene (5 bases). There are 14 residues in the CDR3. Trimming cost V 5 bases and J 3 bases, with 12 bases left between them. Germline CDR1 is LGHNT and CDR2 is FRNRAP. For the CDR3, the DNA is TGTGCTAGTGGTAAGGGGTCTGGAACAGATACGCAGTATTTT. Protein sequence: CASGKGSGTDTQYF.